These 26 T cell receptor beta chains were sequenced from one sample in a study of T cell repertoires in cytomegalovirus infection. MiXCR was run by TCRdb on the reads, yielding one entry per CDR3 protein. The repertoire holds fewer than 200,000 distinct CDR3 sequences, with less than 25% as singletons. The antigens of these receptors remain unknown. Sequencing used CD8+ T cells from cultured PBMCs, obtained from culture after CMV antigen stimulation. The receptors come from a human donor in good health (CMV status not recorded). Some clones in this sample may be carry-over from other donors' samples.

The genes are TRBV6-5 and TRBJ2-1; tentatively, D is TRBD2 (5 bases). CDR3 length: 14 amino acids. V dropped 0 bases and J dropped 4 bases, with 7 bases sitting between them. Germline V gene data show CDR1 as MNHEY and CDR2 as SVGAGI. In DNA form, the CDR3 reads TGTGCCAGCAGTTACTCGAGGGAATACAATGAGCAGTTCTTC. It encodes CASSYSREYNEQFF.

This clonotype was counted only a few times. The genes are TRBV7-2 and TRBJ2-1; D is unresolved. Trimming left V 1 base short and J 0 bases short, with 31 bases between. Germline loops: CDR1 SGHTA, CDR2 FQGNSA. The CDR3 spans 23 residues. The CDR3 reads CASSLGVVLDPEKNQFSYNEQFF. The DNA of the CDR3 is TGTGCCAGCAGCTTAGGTGTAGTCCTGGACCCTGAGAAGAATCAATTCTCCTACAATGAGCAGTTCTTC.

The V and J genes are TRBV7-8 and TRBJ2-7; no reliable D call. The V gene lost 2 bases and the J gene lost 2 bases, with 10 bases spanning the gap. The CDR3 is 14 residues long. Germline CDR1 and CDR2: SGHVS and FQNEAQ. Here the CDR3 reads CASSLRARAYEQYF. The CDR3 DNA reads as TGTGCCAGCAGCTTAAGGGCGAGAGCCTACGAGCAGTACTTC. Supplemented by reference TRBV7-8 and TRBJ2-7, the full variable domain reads GAGVSQSPRYKVAKRGQDVALRCDPISGHVSLFWYQQALGQGPEFLTYFQNEAQLDKSGLPSDRFFAERPEGSVSTLKIQRTQQEDSAVYLCASSLRARAYEQYFGPGTRLTVT.

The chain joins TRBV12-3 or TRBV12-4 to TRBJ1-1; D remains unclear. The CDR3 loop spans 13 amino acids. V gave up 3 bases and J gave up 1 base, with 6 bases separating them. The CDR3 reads CASSFDGNTEAFF. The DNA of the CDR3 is TGTGCCAGCAGTTTTGACGGGAACACTGAAGCTTTCTTT.

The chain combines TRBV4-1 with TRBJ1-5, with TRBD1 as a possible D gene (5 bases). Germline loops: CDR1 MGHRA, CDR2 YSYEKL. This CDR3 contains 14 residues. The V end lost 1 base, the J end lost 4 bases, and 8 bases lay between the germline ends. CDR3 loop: CASSQVSGNQPQHF. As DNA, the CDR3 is TGCGCCAGCAGCCAAGTATCAGGGAATCAGCCCCAGCATTTT.

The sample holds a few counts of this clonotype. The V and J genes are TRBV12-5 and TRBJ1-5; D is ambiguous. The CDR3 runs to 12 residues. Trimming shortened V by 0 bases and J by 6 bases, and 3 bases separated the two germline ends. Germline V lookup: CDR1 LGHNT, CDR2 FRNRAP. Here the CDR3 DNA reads TGTGCTAGTGGTTTGGTAGGTCAGCCCCAGCATTTT. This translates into CASGLVGQPQHF.

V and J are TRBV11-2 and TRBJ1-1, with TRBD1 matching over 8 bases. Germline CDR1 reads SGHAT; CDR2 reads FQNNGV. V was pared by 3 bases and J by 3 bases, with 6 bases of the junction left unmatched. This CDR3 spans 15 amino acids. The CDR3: CASSLGTGLDTEAFF. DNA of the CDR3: TGTGCCAGCAGCTTGGGGACAGGATTAGACACTGAAGCTTTCTTT. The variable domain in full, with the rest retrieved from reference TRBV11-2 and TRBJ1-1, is EAGVAQSPRYKIIEKRQSVAFWCNPISGHATLYWYQQILGQGPKLLIQFQNNGVVDDSQLPKDRFSAERLKGVDSTLKIQPAKLEDSAVYLCASSLGTGLDTEAFFGQGTRLTVV.

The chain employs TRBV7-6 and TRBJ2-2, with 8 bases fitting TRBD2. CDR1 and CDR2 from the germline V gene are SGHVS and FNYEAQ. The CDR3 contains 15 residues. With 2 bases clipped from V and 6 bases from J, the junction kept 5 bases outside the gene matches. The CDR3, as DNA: TGTGCCAGCAGCTTAAGCACTAGCGGTGCCGGGGAGCTGTTTTTT. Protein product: CASSLSTSGAGELFF.

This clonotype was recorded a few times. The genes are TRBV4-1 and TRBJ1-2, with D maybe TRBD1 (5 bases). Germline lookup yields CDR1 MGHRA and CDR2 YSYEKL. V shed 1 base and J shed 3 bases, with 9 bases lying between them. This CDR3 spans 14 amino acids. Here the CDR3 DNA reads TGCGCCAGCAGCCAAGCTCCGGGGGACTATGGCTACACCTTC. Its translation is CASSQAPGDYGYTF.

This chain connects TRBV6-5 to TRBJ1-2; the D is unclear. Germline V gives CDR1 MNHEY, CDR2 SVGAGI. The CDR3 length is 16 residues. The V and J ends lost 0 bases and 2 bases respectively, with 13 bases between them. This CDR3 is CASSYSEEVGNYGYTF. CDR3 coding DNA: TGTGCCAGCAGTTACTCGGAGGAAGTTGGGAACTATGGCTACACCTTC.

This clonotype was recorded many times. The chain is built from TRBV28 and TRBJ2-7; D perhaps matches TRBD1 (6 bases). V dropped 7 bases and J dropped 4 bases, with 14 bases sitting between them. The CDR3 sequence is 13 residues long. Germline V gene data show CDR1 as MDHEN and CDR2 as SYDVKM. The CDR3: CASKGQGTYEQYF. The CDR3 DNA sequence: TGTGCCAGCAAGGGGCAGGGGACGTACGAGCAGTACTTC. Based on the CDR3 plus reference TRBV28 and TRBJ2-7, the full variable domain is DVKVTQSSRYLVKRTGEKVFLECVQDMDHENMFWYRQDPGLGLRLIYFSYDVKMKEKGDIPEGYSVSREKKERFSLILESASTNQTSMYLCASKGQGTYEQYFGPGTRLTVT.

CDR3 loop: CASSVSGWNNSPLHF. The CDR3 DNA reads TGTGCCAGCAGCGTATCAGGGTGGAATAATTCACCCCTCCACTTT. This chain joins TRBV9 and TRBJ1-6; D perhaps matches TRBD1 (5 bases). The CDR3 spans 15 residues. CDR1 and CDR2 (germline): SGDLS, YYNGEE. The ends were cut back, 1 base at V and 5 bases at J, with 10 bases in the middle.

In nucleotides, the CDR3 is TGCAGTGCCCCTCGGGCAGGGGGCGAGACTGAAGCTTTCTTT. It specifies CSAPRAGGETEAFF. This sequence joins TRBV20-1 and TRBJ1-1, with 8 bases that match TRBD1. The CDR3 length is 14 residues. V was clipped by 6 bases and J by 5 bases; unmatched bases: 11. The germline V gene encodes CDR1 DFQATT and CDR2 SNEGSKA (reference sequence).

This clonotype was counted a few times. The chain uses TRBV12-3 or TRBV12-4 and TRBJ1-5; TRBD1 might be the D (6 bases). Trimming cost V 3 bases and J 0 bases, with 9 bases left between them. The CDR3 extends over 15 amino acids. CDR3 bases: TGTGCCAGCAGTTTCGGACAGCATAGCAATCAGCCCCAGCATTTT. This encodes CASSFGQHSNQPQHF.

The CDR3 sequence is CASQPTPGGGYTF. DNA for the CDR3: TGTGCCAGCCAACCGACCCCCGGTGGTGGCTACACCTTC. The chain uses TRBV12-3 or TRBV12-4 and TRBJ1-2, with unresolved D. This CDR3 is built from 13 residues. V lost 8 bases and J lost 7, with 17 bases in between.

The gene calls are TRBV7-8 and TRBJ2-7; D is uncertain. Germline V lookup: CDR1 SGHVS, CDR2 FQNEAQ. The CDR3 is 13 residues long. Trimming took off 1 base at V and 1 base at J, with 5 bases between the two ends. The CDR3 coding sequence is TGTGCCAGCAGCTTAGACTGGTCCTACGAGCAGTACTTC. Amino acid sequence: CASSLDWSYEQYF.

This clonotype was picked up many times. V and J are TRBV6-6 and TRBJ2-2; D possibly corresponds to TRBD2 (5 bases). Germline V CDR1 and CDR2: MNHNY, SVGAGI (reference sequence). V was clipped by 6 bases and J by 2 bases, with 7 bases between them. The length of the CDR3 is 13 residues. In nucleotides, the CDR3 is TGTGCCAGCAGCTCTAGCAACACCGGGGAGCTGTTTTTT. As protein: CASSSSNTGELFF.

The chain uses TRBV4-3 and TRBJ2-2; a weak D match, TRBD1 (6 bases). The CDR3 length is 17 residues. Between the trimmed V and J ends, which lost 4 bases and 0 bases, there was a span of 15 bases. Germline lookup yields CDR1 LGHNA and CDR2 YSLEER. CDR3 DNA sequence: TGCGCCAGCAGCCCTAACCGTCGACAGGCGAACACCGGGGAGCTGTTTTTT. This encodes CASSPNRRQANTGELFF.

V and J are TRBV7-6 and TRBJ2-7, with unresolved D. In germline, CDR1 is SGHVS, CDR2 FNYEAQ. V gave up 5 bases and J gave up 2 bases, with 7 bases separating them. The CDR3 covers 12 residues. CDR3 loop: CASSPATYEQYF. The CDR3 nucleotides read TGTGCCAGCAGCCCGGCCACCTACGAGCAGTACTTC. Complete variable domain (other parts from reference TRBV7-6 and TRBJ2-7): GAGVSQSPRYKVTKRGQDVALRCDPISGHVSLYWYRQALGQGPEFLTYFNYEAQQDKSGLPNDRFSAERPEGSISTLTIQRTEQRDSAMYRCASSPATYEQYFGPGTRLTVT.

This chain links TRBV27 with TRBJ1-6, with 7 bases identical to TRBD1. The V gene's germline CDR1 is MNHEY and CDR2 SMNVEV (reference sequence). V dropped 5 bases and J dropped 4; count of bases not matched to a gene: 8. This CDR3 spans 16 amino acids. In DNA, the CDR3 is TGTGCCAGCAGTACCGAACAGGGGAGATATAATTCACCCCTCCACTTT. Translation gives CASSTEQGRYNSPLHF.

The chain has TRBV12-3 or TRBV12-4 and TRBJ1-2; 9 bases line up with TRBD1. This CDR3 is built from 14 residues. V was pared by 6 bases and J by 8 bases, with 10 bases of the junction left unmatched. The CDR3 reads CASRSGTGFYGYTF. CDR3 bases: TGTGCCAGCAGATCGGGGACAGGGTTCTACGGCTACACCTTC.

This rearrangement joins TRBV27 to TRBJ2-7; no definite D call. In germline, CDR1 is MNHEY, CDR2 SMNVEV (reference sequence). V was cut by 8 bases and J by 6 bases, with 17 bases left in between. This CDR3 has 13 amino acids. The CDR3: CASHPDGLGEQYF. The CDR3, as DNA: TGTGCCAGCCATCCCGACGGCCTGGGCGAGCAGTACTTC.

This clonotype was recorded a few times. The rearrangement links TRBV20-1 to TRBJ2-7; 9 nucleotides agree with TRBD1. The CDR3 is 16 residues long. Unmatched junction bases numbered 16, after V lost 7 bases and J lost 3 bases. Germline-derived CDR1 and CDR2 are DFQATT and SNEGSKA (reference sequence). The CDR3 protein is CSVPKQGARYSYEQYF. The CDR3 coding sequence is TGCAGTGTGCCGAAACAGGGGGCGCGGTATAGCTACGAGCAGTACTTC.

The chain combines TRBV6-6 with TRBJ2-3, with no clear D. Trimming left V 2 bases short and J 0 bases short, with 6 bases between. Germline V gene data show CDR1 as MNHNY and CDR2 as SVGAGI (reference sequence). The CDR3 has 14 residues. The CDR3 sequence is CASSYATSTDTQYF. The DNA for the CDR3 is TGTGCCAGCAGTTACGCCACTAGCACAGATACGCAGTATTTT.

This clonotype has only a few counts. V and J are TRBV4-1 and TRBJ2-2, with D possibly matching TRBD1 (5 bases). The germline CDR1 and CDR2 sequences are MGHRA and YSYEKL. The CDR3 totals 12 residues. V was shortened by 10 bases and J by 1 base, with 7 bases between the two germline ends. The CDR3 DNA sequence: TGCGCCACCGGACAGAACACCGGGGAGCTGTTTTTT. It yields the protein CATGQNTGELFF.

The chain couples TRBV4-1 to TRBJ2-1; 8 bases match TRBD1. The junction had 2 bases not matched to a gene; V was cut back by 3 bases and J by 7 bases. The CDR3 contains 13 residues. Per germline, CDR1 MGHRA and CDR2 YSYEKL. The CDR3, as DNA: TGCGCCAGCAGCCAGAGACAGGGGAATGAGCAGTTCTTC. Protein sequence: CASSQRQGNEQFF.